This TCR beta chain was identified during a study of T-cell memory formation after mild COVID-19. General study findings and limits: Cross-reactive memory seemingly joined, as some responding clones were found in pre-infection memory.

Remarks on this clonotype: Antigen unknown.

TCRdb analysed the 5' RACE reads with MiXCR anew, one entry per CDR3 protein. The repertoire includes 250,000 to 350,000 distinct CDR3 sequences, 15% to 20% of them detected once, and 21% sits in the top ten. The V gene's germline CDR1 is SEHNR and CDR2 FQNEAQ (reference sequence). V was trimmed by 5 bases and J by 6 bases, leaving 21 bases between them. The CDR3 has 16 residues. The chain has TRBV7-9 and TRBJ2-3; possibly TRBD1 or TRBD2 for D (8 bases each). The receptor's source is a man younger than 30 who had mild COVID-19 (a few samples of this study predate the infection). Cell type and time point are not known. The sequenced sample consisted of PBMCs or a T cell subset sorted from them (not recorded which). The CDR3 region has the DNA TGTGCCAGCAGCCCCCGGAGTAGCGGGGACAGGGATACGCAGTATTTT. This gives the protein CASSPRSSGDRDTQYF.